This is a list of T cell receptor beta chains from one sample in a study of T cells in Graves' hyperthyroidism and ophthalmopathy. Each CDR3 protein is one row after TCRdb ran MiXCR on the multiplex PCR reads. The table includes under 750,000 distinct CDR3 sequences, around 19% detected once. The sample was blood. The receptors were sampled from a woman aged 50 to 65 with Graves' hyperthyroidism that later progressed to Graves' ophthalmopathy. Each CDR3 is given with its conserved first and last residue. Fields, in order: V gene, CDR3 protein.

TRBV12-3/TRBV12-4 CASTSSGVGNEQFF
TRBV20-1 CSAIRGAGYEQYF
TRBV5-6 CASSLIGHYEQYF
TRBV30 CAWSNTLSGTREQYF
TRBV29-1 CSVEVTGGTGELFF
TRBV5-1 CASSLVSDPNTGELFF
TRBV11-2 CASSFHSGAIYNEQFF
TRBV29-1 CSAFGLEAFF
TRBV6-1 CASSSTRGDSPLHF
TRBV2 CASRPGTGITDTQYF
TRBV4-1 CASSQELRVNYGYTF
TRBV7-2 CASSRGLAGGGSDTQYF
TRBV2 CASGGLAPAHEQFF
TRBV6-6 CASSYSGFRVEQYF
TRBV20-1 CSAERTGVETQYF
TRBV6-1 CASNMPRQGNTEAFF
TRBV7-6 CASSLAGVGNTEAFF
TRBV6-2/TRBV6-3 CASTTGSGYTF
TRBV15 CATSRVGSGVDYGYTF
TRBV5-4 CASSLDSTGAYNSPLHF
TRBV12-3/TRBV12-4 CAGSPLASTDTQYF
TRBV20-1 CSARDPSGVEEQYF
TRBV6-1 CASSEAQVAGGLEETQYF
TRBV3-1 CASSYKDTRTSYEQYF
TRBV6-1 CASNSEEIGDYEQYF
TRBV12-3/TRBV12-4 CASSLGLAGSTDTQYF
TRBV19 CASSPPVLIWANYGYTF
TRBV2 CASSYGLAGTRTQETQYF
TRBV7-8 CASSLARTSYNEQFF
TRBV5-6 CASIQGATDNSPLHF
TRBV4-1 CASSRETGFSYEQYF
TRBV20-1 CSARDLVFKGAGEQYF
TRBV20-1 CSARDTGGTSGGYNEQFF
TRBV7-6 CASSLAGVAGAETQYF
TRBV12-3/TRBV12-4 CASRGTGDEQFF
TRBV12-3/TRBV12-4 CASSFPLAGGTDTQYF
TRBV11-2 CASSLGGVLGETQYF
TRBV12-3/TRBV12-4 CASRGGPQGGYTF
TRBV10-2 CASSESELLQIQAFF
TRBV7-9 CASSLLPGIMNIEAFF
TRBV5-8 CASSSGSSSSYEQYF
TRBV12-3/TRBV12-4 CASSFQGAISETQYF
TRBV5-1 CASSFPTSDEQFF
TRBV5-1 CASSWAEDTGELFF
TRBV9 CASSDNRGPYGYTF
TRBV6-5 CASSYSGTQAFF
TRBV12-3/TRBV12-4 CASSFRRRDEKLFF
TRBV29-1 CSVSDKYQETQYF
TRBV6-1 CASSEMVSTDTQYF
TRBV2 CASSEGQGTNERISSYEQYF
TRBV4-2 CASSIQDTEAFF
TRBV24-1 CAIGTSRNEQFF
TRBV7-3 CASSSNPADDTQYF
TRBV30 CAWSAGTMNTEAFF
TRBV5-1 CASSGGLAGGDRELFF
TRBV27 CASTKQENTGELFF
TRBV6-7 CASSQGDSIRETQYF
TRBV2 CASRGLAGGPPSTDTQYF
TRBV27 CASSQTRGAGANVLTF